This T cell receptor beta chain was documented in a study of blood T cell repertoires in COVID-19. Study-level background: PBMCs, B-cell-depleted T cells, or T cells were the source of the cDNA or gDNA that made up the material.

In the source study's methods: Counts of nucleated cells, estimated from reference gene primer amplification, were obtained. Only in-frame clones appear in the TCRdb table, and some are missing; sequencing was by immunoSEQ multiplex PCR. V and J calls and clone size are as listed in that table; D and trimming were resolved from the DNA. The sample includes 50,000 to 75,000 clones, about 94% of them seen just once. This receptor was taken from a man between 65 and 85 years old with active COVID-19. The sample was peripheral blood.

CDR3 DNA sequence: TGCGCCAGCAGGCCAGGGGGCGCCGGGACAGATACGCAGTATTTT. Protein product: CASRPGGAGTDTQYF. V usage is TRBV10-1 and J usage is TRBJ2-3; TRBD1 aligns across 8 bases. J lost 3 bases, V lost 6 bases, and 8 bases had no gene match. CDR3 length equals 15 residues. Per germline, CDR1 WNHNN and CDR2 SYGVQD (reference sequence).